This entry concerns a single T cell receptor beta chain. Its antigen is currently unknown. Between the trimmed V and J ends, which lost 5 bases and 7 bases, there was a span of 11 bases. The CDR3 contains 12 residues. Germline V gene sequence: CDR1 SGHTA, CDR2 FQGNSA. The data were obtained in a study of blood T cells in healthy people across ages. The study's findings and limits: Per million T cells, the diversity of TCR beta decreased roughly linearly as age advanced.

With a J-beta primer mix and a sample-barcoded 5' primer, a second PCR ran about 7 to 11 cycles. TCRdb re-derived calls from the 5' RACE reads in MiXCR, one entry per CDR3 protein. The sample records approximately 730,000 distinct CDR3 sequences, roughly 45% being singletons. Sample: blood. The sequence came from a woman aged 60-70 years in good health. The V gene is TRBV7-2, the J gene TRBJ1-1; D remains ambiguous. For the CDR3, the DNA is TGTGCCAGCAGCACAAACAGCGGTGAAGCTTTCTTT. This sequence encodes CASSTNSGEAFF. The whole variable domain, remainder taken from reference TRBV7-2 and TRBJ1-1, is GAGVSQSPSNKVTEKGKDVELRCDPISGHTALYWYRQSLGQGLEFLIYFQGNSAPDKSGLPSDRFSAERTGGSVSTLTIQRTQQEDSAVYLCASSTNSGEAFFGQGTRLTVV.